Listed below are T cell receptor beta chains from one sample, sequenced in a study of blood T cell repertoires in COVID-19. Clones were read by immunoSEQ multiplex PCR, and TCRdb kept only the in-frame ones, dropping some. The repertoire holds some 100,000 clones, with just under 80% as singletons. What was sequenced was peripheral blood. The source of these receptors is a human donor in a cohort sampled during active COVID-19. The CDR3 runs from the conserved cysteine through the conserved F or W. D genes are given only for firm matches. The size of a clone is reported for some rows only, either as once, few or many, or as a class for expanded clones.

D: TRBD2
size: -
V: TRBV28
J: TRBJ2-7
CDR3: CASTSPGVVAGTSGYEQYF
DNA: TGTGCCAGCACCTCACCCGGGGTCGTTGCCGGGACTAGCGGCTACGAGCAGTACTTC

D: -
size: few
V: TRBV6-5
J: TRBJ1-5
CDR3: CASSRQVYQPQHF
DNA: TGTGCCAGCAGTAGACAGGTTTATCAGCCCCAGCATTTT

D: TRBD1
size: medium-sized
V: TRBV7-9
J: TRBJ1-2
CDR3: CAIPFPGLNRGRGGYTF
DNA: TGTGCGATCCCCTTCCCAGGCCTGAACAGGGGGCGGGGTGGCTACACCTTC

D: -
size: few
V: TRBV5-1
J: TRBJ2-3
CDR3: CASSLPGGSTDTQYF
DNA: TGCGCCAGCAGCTTGCCCGGGGGAAGCACAGATACGCAGTATTTT

D: TRBD1
size: -
V: TRBV29-1
J: TRBJ1-2
CDR3: CSATDRPGYTF
DNA: TGCAGCGCAACGGACAGGCCTGGCTACACCTTC

D: -
size: -
V: TRBV1
J: TRBJ2-3
CDR3: CTSSLLTDTQYF
DNA: TGCACCAGCAGCCTTCTCACAGATACGCAGTATTTT

D: -
size: -
V: TRBV6-5
J: TRBJ2-1
CDR3: CASRRDGSGTNEQFF
DNA: TGTGCCAGCCGGCGGGACGGATCAGGGACCAATGAGCAGTTCTTC

D: TRBD2
size: -
V: TRBV18
J: TRBJ2-1
CDR3: CASSLPHGAGGSYNEQFF
DNA: TGTGCCAGCTCACTCCCACATGGGGCGGGAGGTTCCTACAATGAGCAGTTCTTC

D: -
size: -
V: TRBV25-1
J: TRBJ1-2
CDR3: CASSGNSGGYTF
DNA: TGTGCCAGCAGTGGTAACAGTGGTGGCTACACCTTC

D: TRBD2
size: -
V: TRBV5-1
J: TRBJ2-1
CDR3: CASSSGGLAGYSEQFF
DNA: TGCGCCAGCAGCTCTGGGGGACTAGCGGGATACAGTGAGCAGTTCTTC

D: -
size: -
V: TRBV2
J: TRBJ1-1
CDR3: CASRPQGRGTEAFF
DNA: TGTGCCAGCAGACCCCAGGGTAGAGGCACTGAAGCTTTCTTT

D: -
size: -
V: TRBV4-1
J: TRBJ2-3
CDR3: CASSQEYQGTYTQYF
DNA: TGCGCCAGCAGCCAAGAGTATCAGGGAACTTATACGCAGTATTTT

D: -
size: -
V: TRBV24-1
J: TRBJ1-5
CDR3: CATSDSREEGAYSNQPQHF
DNA: TGTGCCACCAGTGACTCAAGAGAGGAAGGGGCCTATAGCAATCAGCCCCAGCATTTT

D: -
size: -
V: TRBV2
J: TRBJ2-2
CDR3: CAGRGRINTGELFF
DNA: TGTGCCGGCAGGGGCAGGATAAACACCGGGGAGCTGTTTTTT

D: TRBD2
size: -
V: TRBV18
J: TRBJ2-3
CDR3: CASSLTSGSRTDTQYF
DNA: TGTGCCAGCTCACTAACTAGCGGGAGTCGGACAGATACGCAGTATTTT

D: -
size: -
V: TRBV3-1/TRBV3-2
J: TRBJ1-3
CDR3: CASSPNSYSGNTIYF
DNA: TGTGCCAGCAGCCCAAACAGCTACTCTGGAAACACCATATATTTT

D: TRBD1
size: -
V: TRBV24-1
J: TRBJ2-7
CDR3: CATSETGSPLEQYF
DNA: TGTGCCACCAGTGAGACAGGGAGTCCTCTGGAGCAGTACTTC

D: -
size: -
V: TRBV25-1
J: TRBJ2-6
CDR3: CASSGGHSGANVLTF
DNA: TGTGCCAGCAGTGGAGGCCACTCTGGGGCCAACGTCCTGACTTTC

D: TRBD1
size: -
V: TRBV7-3
J: TRBJ2-2
CDR3: CASSLTTGAGRPGELFF
DNA: TGTGCCAGCAGCTTAACAACAGGGGCCGGCCGACCCGGGGAGCTGTTTTTT

D: -
size: once
V: TRBV5-1
J: TRBJ2-7
CDR3: CASSAPGINEQYF
DNA: TGCGCCAGCAGCGCCCCGGGTATCAACGAGCAGTACTTC

D: -
size: -
V: TRBV6-6
J: TRBJ2-7
CDR3: CASIAGPYEQYF
DNA: TGTGCCAGCATCGCGGGCCCCTACGAGCAGTACTTC

D: -
size: few
V: TRBV5-6
J: TRBJ2-7
CDR3: CASSLTTHSYEQYF
DNA: TGTGCCAGCAGCCTGACTACCCACTCCTACGAGCAGTACTTC

D: -
size: -
V: TRBV6-5
J: TRBJ2-1
CDR3: CASRSTYNEQFF
DNA: TGTGCCAGCAGGAGTACCTACAATGAGCAGTTCTTC

D: -
size: -
V: TRBV19
J: TRBJ2-7
CDR3: CASSSYYEQYF
DNA: TGTGCCAGTAGTTCTTACTACGAGCAGTACTTC